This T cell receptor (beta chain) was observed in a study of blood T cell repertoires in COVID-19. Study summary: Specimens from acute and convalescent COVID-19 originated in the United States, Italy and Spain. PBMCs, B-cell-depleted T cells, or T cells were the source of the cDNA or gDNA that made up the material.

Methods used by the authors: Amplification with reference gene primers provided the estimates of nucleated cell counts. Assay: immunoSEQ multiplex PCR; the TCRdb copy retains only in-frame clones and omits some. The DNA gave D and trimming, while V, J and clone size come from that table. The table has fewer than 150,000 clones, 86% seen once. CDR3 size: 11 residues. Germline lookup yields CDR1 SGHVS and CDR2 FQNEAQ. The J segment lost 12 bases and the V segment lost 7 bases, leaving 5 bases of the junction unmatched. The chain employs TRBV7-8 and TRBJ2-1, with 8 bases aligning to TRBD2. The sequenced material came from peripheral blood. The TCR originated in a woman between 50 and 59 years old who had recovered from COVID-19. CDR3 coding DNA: TGTGCCAGCACCATAGCGGGGCGGCAGTTCTTC. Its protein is CASTIAGRQFF. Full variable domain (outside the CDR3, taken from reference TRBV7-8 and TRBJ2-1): GAGVSQSPRYKVAKRGQDVALRCDPISGHVSLFWYQQALGQGPEFLTYFQNEAQLDKSGLPSDRFFAERPEGSVSTLKIQRTQQEDSAVYLCASTIAGRQFFGPGTRLTVL.